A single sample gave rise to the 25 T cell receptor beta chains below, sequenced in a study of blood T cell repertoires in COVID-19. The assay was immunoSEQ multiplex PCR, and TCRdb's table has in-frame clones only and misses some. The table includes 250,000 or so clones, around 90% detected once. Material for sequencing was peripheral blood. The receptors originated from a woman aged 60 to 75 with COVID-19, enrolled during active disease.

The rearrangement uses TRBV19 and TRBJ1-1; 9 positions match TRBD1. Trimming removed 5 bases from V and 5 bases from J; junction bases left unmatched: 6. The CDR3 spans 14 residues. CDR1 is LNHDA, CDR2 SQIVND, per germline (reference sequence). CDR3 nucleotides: TGTGCCAGTAGTCCCACAGGGGGCCGGACTGAAGCTTTCTTT. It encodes CASSPTGGRTEAFF.

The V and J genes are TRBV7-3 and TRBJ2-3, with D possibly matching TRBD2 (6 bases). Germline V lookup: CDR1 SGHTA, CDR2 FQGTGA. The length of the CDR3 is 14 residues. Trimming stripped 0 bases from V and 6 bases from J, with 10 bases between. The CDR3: CASSLTRLVDTQYF. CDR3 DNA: TGTGCCAGCAGCTTAACTAGACTAGTGGATACGCAGTATTTT.

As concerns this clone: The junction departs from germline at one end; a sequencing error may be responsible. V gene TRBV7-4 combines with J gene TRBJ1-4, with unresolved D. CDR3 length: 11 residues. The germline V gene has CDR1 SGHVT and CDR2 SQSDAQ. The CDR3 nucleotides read TGTGCCAGCAGCTTAGCCGACCCCACGGGTTTT. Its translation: CASSLADPTGF.

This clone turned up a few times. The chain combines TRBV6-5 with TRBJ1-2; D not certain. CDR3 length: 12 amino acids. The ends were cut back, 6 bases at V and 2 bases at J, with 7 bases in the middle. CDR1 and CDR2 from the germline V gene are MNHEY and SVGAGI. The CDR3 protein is CASSLTNYGYTF. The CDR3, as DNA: TGTGCCAGCAGCCTCACAAACTATGGCTACACCTTC.

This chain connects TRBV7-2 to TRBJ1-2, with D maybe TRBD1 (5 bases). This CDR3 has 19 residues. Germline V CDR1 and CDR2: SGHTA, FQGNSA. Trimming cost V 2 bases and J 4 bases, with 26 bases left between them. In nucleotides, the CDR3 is TGTGCCAGCAGCTTAATACAAGTTGGGGTGGCGGACACCCTCTATGGCTACACCTTC. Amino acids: CASSLIQVGVADTLYGYTF. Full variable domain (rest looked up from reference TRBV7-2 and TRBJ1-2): GAGVSQSPSNKVTEKGKDVELRCDPISGHTALYWYRQSLGQGLEFLIYFQGNSAPDKSGLPSDRFSAERTGGSVSTLTIQRTQQEDSAVYLCASSLIQVGVADTLYGYTFGSGTRLTVV.

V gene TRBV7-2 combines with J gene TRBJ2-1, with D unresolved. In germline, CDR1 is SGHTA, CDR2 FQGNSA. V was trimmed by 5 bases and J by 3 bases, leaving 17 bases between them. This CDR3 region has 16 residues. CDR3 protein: CASSPEGERYYNEQFF. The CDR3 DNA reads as TGTGCCAGCAGCCCAGAAGGAGAGAGGTACTACAATGAGCAGTTCTTC.

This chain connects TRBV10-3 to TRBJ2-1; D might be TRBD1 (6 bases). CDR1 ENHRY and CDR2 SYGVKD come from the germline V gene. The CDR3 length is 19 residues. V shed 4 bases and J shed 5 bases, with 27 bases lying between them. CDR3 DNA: TGTGCCATCAGTGTGTTGGCCCGCTCTCTAGGACAGAGAAACAATGAGCAGTTCTTC. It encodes CAISVLARSLGQRNNEQFF.

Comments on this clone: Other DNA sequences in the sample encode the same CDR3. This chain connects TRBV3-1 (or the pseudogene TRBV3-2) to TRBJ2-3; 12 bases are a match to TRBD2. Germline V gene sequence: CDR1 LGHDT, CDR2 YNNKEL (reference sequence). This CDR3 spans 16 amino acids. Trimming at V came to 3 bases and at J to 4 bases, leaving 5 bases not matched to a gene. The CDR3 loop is CASSHRLAGVSDTQYF. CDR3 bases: TGTGCCAGCAGCCACCGACTAGCGGGAGTGTCAGATACGCAGTATTTT.

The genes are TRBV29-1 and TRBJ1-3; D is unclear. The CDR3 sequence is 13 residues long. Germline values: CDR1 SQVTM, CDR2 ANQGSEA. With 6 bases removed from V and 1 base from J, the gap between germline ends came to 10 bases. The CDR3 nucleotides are TGCAGCGTCAACCGAGGGTCTGGAAACACCATATATTTT. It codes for CSVNRGSGNTIYF.

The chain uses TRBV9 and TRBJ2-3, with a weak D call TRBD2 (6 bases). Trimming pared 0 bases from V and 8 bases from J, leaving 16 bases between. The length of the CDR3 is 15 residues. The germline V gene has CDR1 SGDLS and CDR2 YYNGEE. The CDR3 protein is CASSVVPGESGTQYF. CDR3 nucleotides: TGTGCCAGCAGCGTAGTTCCGGGAGAGAGTGGTACGCAGTATTTT.

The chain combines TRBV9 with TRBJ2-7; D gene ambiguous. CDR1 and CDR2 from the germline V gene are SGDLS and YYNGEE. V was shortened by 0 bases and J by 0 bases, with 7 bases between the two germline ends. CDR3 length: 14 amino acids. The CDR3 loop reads CASSVVATSYEQYF. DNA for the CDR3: TGTGCCAGCAGCGTAGTCGCTACCTCCTACGAGCAGTACTTC.

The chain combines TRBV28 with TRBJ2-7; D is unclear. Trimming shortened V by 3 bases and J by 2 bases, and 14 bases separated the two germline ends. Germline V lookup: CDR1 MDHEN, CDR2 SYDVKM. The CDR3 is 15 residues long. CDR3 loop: CASSFERVATYEQYF. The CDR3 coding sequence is TGTGCCAGCAGTTTCGAAAGAGTAGCAACCTACGAGCAGTACTTC.

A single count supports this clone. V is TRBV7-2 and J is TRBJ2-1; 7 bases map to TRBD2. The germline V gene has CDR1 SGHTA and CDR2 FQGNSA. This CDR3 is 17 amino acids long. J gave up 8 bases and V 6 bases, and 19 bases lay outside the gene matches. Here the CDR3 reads CASRFRDLAGEGYEQFF. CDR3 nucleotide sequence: TGTGCCAGCAGATTTAGAGACTTGGCGGGAGAAGGCTATGAGCAGTTCTTC.

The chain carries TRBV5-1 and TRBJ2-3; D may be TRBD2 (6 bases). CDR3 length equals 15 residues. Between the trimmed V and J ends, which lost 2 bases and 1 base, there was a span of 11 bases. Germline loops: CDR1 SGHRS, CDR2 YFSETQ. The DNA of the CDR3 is TGCGCCAGCAGCTTAGGGGAGGTTCGCACAGATACGCAGTATTTT. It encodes CASSLGEVRTDTQYF.

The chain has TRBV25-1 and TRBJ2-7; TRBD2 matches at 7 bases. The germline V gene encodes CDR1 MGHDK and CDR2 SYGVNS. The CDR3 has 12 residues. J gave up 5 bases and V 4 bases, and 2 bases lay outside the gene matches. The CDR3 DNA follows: TGTGCCAGCAGTGCGGGGGGTCACGAGCAGTACTTC. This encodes CASSAGGHEQYF.

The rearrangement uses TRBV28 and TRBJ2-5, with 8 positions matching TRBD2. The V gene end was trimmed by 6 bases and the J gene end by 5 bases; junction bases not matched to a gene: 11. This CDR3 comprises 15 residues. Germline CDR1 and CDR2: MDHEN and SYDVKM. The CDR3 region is CASSSPAGGRETQYF. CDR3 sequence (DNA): TGTGCCAGCAGCTCCCCGGCGGGAGGTCGGGAGACCCAGTACTTC.

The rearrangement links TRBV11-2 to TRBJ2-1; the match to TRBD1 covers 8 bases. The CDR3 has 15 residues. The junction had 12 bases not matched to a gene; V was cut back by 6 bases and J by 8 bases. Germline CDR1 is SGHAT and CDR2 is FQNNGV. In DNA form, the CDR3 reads TGTGCCAGCAGTGCCTACAGGGGGTCCATCGATGAGCAGTTCTTC. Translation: CASSAYRGSIDEQFF.

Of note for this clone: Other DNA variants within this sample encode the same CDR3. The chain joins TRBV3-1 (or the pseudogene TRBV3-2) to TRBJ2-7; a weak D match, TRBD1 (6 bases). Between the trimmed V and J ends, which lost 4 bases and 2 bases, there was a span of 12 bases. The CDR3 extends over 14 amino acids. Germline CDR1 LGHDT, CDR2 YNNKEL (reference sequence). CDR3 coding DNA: TGTGCCAGCAGCCTACAAGGGGGAACCTACGAGCAGTACTTC. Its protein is CASSLQGGTYEQYF.

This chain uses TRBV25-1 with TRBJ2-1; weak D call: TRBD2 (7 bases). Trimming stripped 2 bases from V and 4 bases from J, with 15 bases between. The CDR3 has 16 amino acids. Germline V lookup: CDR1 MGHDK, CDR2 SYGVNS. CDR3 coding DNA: TGTGCCAGCAGTGAAGCTCGGGGGGCTTTATACAATGAGCAGTTCTTC. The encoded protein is CASSEARGALYNEQFF.

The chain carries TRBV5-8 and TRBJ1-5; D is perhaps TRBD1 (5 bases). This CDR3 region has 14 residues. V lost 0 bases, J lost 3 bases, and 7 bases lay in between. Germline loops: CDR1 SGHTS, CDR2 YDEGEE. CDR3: CASSLGQNNQPQHF. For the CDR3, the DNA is TGTGCCAGCAGCTTGGGACAGAACAATCAGCCCCAGCATTTT.

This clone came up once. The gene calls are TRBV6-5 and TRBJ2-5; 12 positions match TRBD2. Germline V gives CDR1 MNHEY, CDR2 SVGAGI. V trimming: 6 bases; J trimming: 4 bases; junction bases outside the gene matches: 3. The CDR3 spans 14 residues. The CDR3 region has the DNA TGTGCCAGCAGGTCTAGCGGGAGGGGAGAGACCCAGTACTTC. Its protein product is CASRSSGRGETQYF.

As DNA, the CDR3 is TGTGCCAGCAGCTTGGGTCGTGCGGGAACCTACGAGCAGTACTTC. Translating gives CASSLGRAGTYEQYF. V and J are TRBV7-9 and TRBJ2-7, with D maybe TRBD2 (6 bases). CDR3 length: 15 amino acids. V lost 3 bases, J lost 2 bases, and 14 bases lay in between. Germline CDR1 reads SEHNR; CDR2 reads FQNEAQ (reference sequence).

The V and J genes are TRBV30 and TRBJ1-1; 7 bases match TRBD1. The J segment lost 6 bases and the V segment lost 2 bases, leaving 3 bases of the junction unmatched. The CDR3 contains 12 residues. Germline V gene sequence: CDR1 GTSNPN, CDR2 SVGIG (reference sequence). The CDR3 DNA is TGTGCCTGGAGTCCCGGGACAGCTGAAGCTTTCTTT. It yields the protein CAWSPGTAEAFF.

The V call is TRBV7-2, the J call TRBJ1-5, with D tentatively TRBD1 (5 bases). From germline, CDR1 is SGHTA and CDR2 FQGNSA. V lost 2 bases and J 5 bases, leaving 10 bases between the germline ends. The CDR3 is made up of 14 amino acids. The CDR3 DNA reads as TGTGCCAGCAGCTTATCCGGGGGGGATCAGCCCCAGCATTTT. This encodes CASSLSGGDQPQHF.

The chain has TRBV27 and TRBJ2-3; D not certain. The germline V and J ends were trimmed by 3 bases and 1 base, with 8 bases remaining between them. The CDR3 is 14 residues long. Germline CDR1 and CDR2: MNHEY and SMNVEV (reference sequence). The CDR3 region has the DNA TGTGCCAGCAGTTTTCTCTCAGGCACAGATACGCAGTATTTT. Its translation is CASSFLSGTDTQYF.